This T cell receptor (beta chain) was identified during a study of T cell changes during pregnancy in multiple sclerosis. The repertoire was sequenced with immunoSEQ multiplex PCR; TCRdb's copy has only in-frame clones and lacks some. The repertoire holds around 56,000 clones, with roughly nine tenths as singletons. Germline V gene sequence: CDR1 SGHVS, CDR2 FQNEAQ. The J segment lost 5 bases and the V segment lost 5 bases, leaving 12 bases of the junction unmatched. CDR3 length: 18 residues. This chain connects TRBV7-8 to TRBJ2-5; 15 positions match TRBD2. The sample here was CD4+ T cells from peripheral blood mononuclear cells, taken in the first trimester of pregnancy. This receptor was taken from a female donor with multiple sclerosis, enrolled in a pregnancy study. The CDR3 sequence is CASSAPTGTSGGFETQYF. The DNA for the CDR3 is TGTGCCAGCAGCGCGCCCACCGGGACTAGCGGGGGGTTTGAGACCCAGTACTTC.